These T cell receptor beta chains were read from a single sample in a study of OX40 agonist ivuxolimab in advanced cancers. Generated by immunoSEQ multiplex PCR, the TCRdb table keeps only in-frame clones and is missing some. The repertoire holds approximately 27,000 clones, about four fifths seen once, with around 16% in the top ten. Sequenced material: CD4+ or CD8+ T cells sorted from blood, taken in a trial of the OX40 agonist ivuxolimab. The receptor source for this set is an adult with an advanced solid tumor such as melanoma, head and neck, liver or kidney cancer. Each CDR3 is given with its conserved first and last residue. A D gene is named only where the DNA matches it firmly. Clone size, where shown, is once, few, many, or a class for clones that have expanded.

J gene: TRBJ1-2; V gene: TRBV5-1; D gene: TRBD1; clone size: -; CDR3 protein: CASSPAGQGYGYTF; CDR3 DNA: TGCGCCAGCAGCCCAGCGGGACAGGGATATGGCTACACCTTC
J gene: TRBJ2-1; V gene: TRBV11-2; D gene: TRBD1; clone size: -; CDR3 protein: CASSPLTGGYEQFF; CDR3 DNA: TGTGCCAGCAGCCCTCTGACAGGGGGCTATGAGCAGTTCTTC
J gene: TRBJ2-7; V gene: TRBV5-1; D gene: TRBD2; clone size: -; CDR3 protein: CASSLSLAGPTGYEQYF; CDR3 DNA: TGCGCCAGCAGCTTATCTTTAGCGGGACCAACGGGCTACGAGCAGTACTTC
J gene: TRBJ1-2; V gene: TRBV5-5; D gene: -; clone size: -; CDR3 protein: CASSPGSGAGIYGYTF; CDR3 DNA: TGTGCCAGCAGCCCAGGCTCCGGAGCAGGGATTTATGGCTACACCTTC
J gene: TRBJ1-6; V gene: TRBV6-5; D gene: -; clone size: once; CDR3 protein: CASSYSGTAGRVPLHF; CDR3 DNA: TGTGCCAGCAGTTACTCCGGGACCGCGGGAAGGGTACCCCTCCACTTT
J gene: TRBJ2-7; V gene: TRBV19; D gene: -; clone size: -; CDR3 protein: CASSIDSQVSYEQYF; CDR3 DNA: TGTGCCAGTAGTATAGATTCCCAGGTCTCCTACGAGCAGTACTTC
J gene: TRBJ1-4; V gene: TRBV5-1; D gene: -; clone size: -; CDR3 protein: CASSRSGTLGEKLFF; CDR3 DNA: TGCGCCAGCAGCCGTTCCGGGACATTGGGTGAAAAACTGTTTTTT
J gene: TRBJ1-5; V gene: TRBV18; D gene: TRBD1; clone size: -; CDR3 protein: CASSPDRGSNQPQHF; CDR3 DNA: TGTGCCAGCTCCCCCGACAGGGGAAGCAATCAGCCCCAGCATTTT
J gene: TRBJ1-4; V gene: TRBV7-8; D gene: -; clone size: -; CDR3 protein: CASSGDGATNEKLFF; CDR3 DNA: TGTGCCAGCAGCGGAGACGGTGCAACTAATGAAAAACTGTTTTTT
J gene: TRBJ2-7; V gene: TRBV11-2; D gene: TRBD1; clone size: -; CDR3 protein: CASSRIVGPGGEQYF; CDR3 DNA: TGTGCCAGCAGCCGTATAGTGGGGCCAGGGGGCGAGCAGTACTTC
J gene: TRBJ2-7; V gene: TRBV19; D gene: TRBD2; clone size: -; CDR3 protein: CASSMRSGGPYEQYF; CDR3 DNA: TGTGCCAGTAGTATGAGAAGCGGGGGGCCCTACGAGCAGTACTTC
J gene: TRBJ1-5; V gene: TRBV7-2; D gene: TRBD1; clone size: -; CDR3 protein: CASSLTQGIRNQPQHF; CDR3 DNA: TGTGCCAGCAGCCTTACACAGGGGATAAGAAATCAGCCCCAGCATTTT
J gene: TRBJ2-7; V gene: TRBV5-6; D gene: TRBD1; clone size: -; CDR3 protein: CASSLRDRRAYEQYF; CDR3 DNA: TGTGCCAGCAGCCTTAGGGACAGAAGAGCCTACGAGCAGTACTTC
J gene: TRBJ1-6; V gene: TRBV7-2; D gene: -; clone size: -; CDR3 protein: CASSSRWIESYNSPLHF; CDR3 DNA: TGTGCCAGCAGCTCCCGATGGATCGAGTCCTATAATTCACCCCTCCACTTT
J gene: TRBJ1-2; V gene: TRBV7-9; D gene: -; clone size: few; CDR3 protein: CASSLQVNYGYTF; CDR3 DNA: TGTGCCAGCAGCTTACAGGTTAACTATGGCTACACCTTC
J gene: TRBJ1-5; V gene: TRBV4-2; D gene: TRBD1; clone size: few; CDR3 protein: CASSLGQGGIQPQHF; CDR3 DNA: TGTGCCAGCAGCCTTGGACAGGGGGGCATCCAGCCCCAGCATTTT
J gene: TRBJ1-4; V gene: TRBV29-1; D gene: -; clone size: -; CDR3 protein: CSVQVGSEKLFF; CDR3 DNA: TGCAGCGTCCAGGTGGGGAGTGAAAAACTGTTTTTT
J gene: TRBJ2-2; V gene: TRBV19; D gene: -; clone size: -; CDR3 protein: CASSIVGIQLFF; CDR3 DNA: TGTGCCAGTAGTATAGTCGGGATACAGCTGTTTTTT
J gene: TRBJ2-4; V gene: TRBV5-4; D gene: -; clone size: once; CDR3 protein: CASSYGRSRNIQYF; CDR3 DNA: TGTGCCAGCAGCTACGGTAGATCTAGAAACATTCAGTACTTC
J gene: TRBJ1-2; V gene: TRBV15; D gene: -; clone size: -; CDR3 protein: CATSRDSRVDYGYTF; CDR3 DNA: TGTGCCACCAGCAGAGATTCCCGGGTGGACTATGGCTACACCTTC
J gene: TRBJ1-5; V gene: TRBV5-8; D gene: -; clone size: -; CDR3 protein: CASSYYNQPQHF; CDR3 DNA: TGTGCCAGCAGCTACTATAATCAGCCCCAGCATTTT
J gene: TRBJ2-1; V gene: TRBV27; D gene: -; clone size: -; CDR3 protein: CASSFRGDNEQFF; CDR3 DNA: TGTGCCAGCAGTTTCCGGGGAGATAATGAGCAGTTCTTC
J gene: TRBJ1-2; V gene: TRBV28; D gene: -; clone size: -; CDR3 protein: CAIRGTLDGYTF; CDR3 DNA: TGTGCCATCCGGGGCACGCTTGACGGCTACACCTTC
J gene: TRBJ1-5; V gene: TRBV7-9; D gene: TRBD1; clone size: once; CDR3 protein: CASSSRGNQPQHF; CDR3 DNA: TGTGCCAGCAGCTCCAGGGGGAATCAGCCCCAGCATTTT
J gene: TRBJ1-1; V gene: TRBV23-1; D gene: -; clone size: few; CDR3 protein: CASSLGPRNTEAFF; CDR3 DNA: TGCGCCAGCAGTCTTGGACCTAGGAACACTGAAGCTTTCTTT
J gene: TRBJ2-1; V gene: TRBV6-5; D gene: -; clone size: -; CDR3 protein: CASRAGAGNEQFF; CDR3 DNA: TGTGCCAGCAGGGCGGGGGCTGGTAATGAGCAGTTCTTC
J gene: TRBJ1-2; V gene: TRBV11-2; D gene: -; clone size: -; CDR3 protein: CASSLGWGRADNYGYTF; CDR3 DNA: TGTGCCAGCAGCTTAGGCTGGGGCAGGGCGGATAACTATGGCTACACCTTC
J gene: TRBJ1-1; V gene: TRBV6-5; D gene: -; clone size: few; CDR3 protein: CASSRQNSEAFF; CDR3 DNA: TGTGCCAGCAGTCGACAGAATTCTGAAGCTTTCTTT
J gene: TRBJ1-5; V gene: TRBV4-1; D gene: TRBD1; clone size: few; CDR3 protein: CASSRTGGNQPQHF; CDR3 DNA: TGCGCCAGCAGCCGGACAGGGGGGAATCAGCCCCAGCATTTT
J gene: TRBJ2-7; V gene: TRBV7-9; D gene: -; clone size: -; CDR3 protein: CASSPKQLYEQYF; CDR3 DNA: TGTGCCAGCAGCCCTAAACAGCTCTACGAGCAGTACTTC
J gene: TRBJ1-4; V gene: TRBV2; D gene: TRBD1; clone size: -; CDR3 protein: CATEVDRGREKLFF; CDR3 DNA: TGTGCCACCGAGGTGGACAGGGGTCGTGAAAAACTGTTTTTT
J gene: TRBJ1-2; V gene: TRBV6-1; D gene: -; clone size: few; CDR3 protein: CASSEWVLYGYTF; CDR3 DNA: TGTGCCAGCAGTGAATGGGTCCTCTATGGCTACACCTTC
J gene: TRBJ2-3; V gene: TRBV9; D gene: TRBD2; clone size: -; CDR3 protein: CASSVGGGATDTQYF; CDR3 DNA: TGTGCCAGCAGCGTAGGCGGGGGGGCCACAGATACGCAGTATTTT
J gene: TRBJ1-5; V gene: TRBV19; D gene: -; clone size: -; CDR3 protein: CASKDGGMGNQPQHF; CDR3 DNA: TGTGCCAGTAAAGATGGGGGCATGGGCAATCAGCCCCAGCATTTT
J gene: TRBJ2-1; V gene: TRBV9; D gene: -; clone size: -; CDR3 protein: CASSAGYIQFF; CDR3 DNA: TGTGCCAGCAGCGCCGGTTACATACAGTTCTTC
J gene: TRBJ1-2; V gene: TRBV30; D gene: TRBD1; clone size: once; CDR3 protein: CAWQDRPGGGYGYTF; CDR3 DNA: TGTGCCTGGCAAGACCGACCAGGGGGGGGATATGGCTACACCTTC
J gene: TRBJ2-7; V gene: TRBV4-1; D gene: TRBD2; clone size: -; CDR3 protein: CASSQAGGGVYEQYF; CDR3 DNA: TGCGCCAGCAGCCAAGCTGGCGGGGGGGTCTACGAGCAGTACTTC
J gene: TRBJ2-7; V gene: TRBV7-9; D gene: -; clone size: once; CDR3 protein: CASSVPLGREGWSSEQYF; CDR3 DNA: TGTGCCAGCAGCGTTCCCCTCGGACGCGAAGGTTGGTCCTCCGAGCAGTACTTC
J gene: TRBJ1-5; V gene: TRBV5-5; D gene: -; clone size: -; CDR3 protein: CASSLDGNQPQHF; CDR3 DNA: TGTGCCAGCAGCTTGGATGGCAATCAGCCCCAGCATTTT
J gene: TRBJ2-3; V gene: TRBV6-1; D gene: -; clone size: -; CDR3 protein: CASSDGRAADTQYF; CDR3 DNA: TGTGCCAGCAGTGACGGCAGGGCGGCAGATACGCAGTATTTT
J gene: TRBJ2-7; V gene: TRBV13; D gene: -; clone size: once; CDR3 protein: CASSPPSSYEQYF; CDR3 DNA: TGTGCCAGCAGCCCCCCATCTTCCTACGAGCAGTACTTC
J gene: TRBJ1-2; V gene: TRBV10-3; D gene: -; clone size: -; CDR3 protein: CAITPEPTRAHGYTF; CDR3 DNA: TGTGCCATCACTCCGGAACCGACGCGCGCCCATGGCTACACCTTC
J gene: TRBJ2-1; V gene: TRBV5-1; D gene: TRBD2; clone size: -; CDR3 protein: CASSLGASSGGYNEQFF; CDR3 DNA: TGCGCCAGCAGCTTGGGGGCCTCTAGCGGGGGTTACAATGAGCAGTTCTTC
J gene: TRBJ1-2; V gene: TRBV27; D gene: -; clone size: -; CDR3 protein: CASSPSYRVGFYGYTF; CDR3 DNA: TGTGCCAGCAGTCCCTCTTACAGGGTGGGCTTTTATGGCTACACCTTC
J gene: TRBJ1-1; V gene: TRBV9; D gene: -; clone size: -; CDR3 protein: CASSLSPGDNTEAFF; CDR3 DNA: TGTGCCAGCAGCCTATCTCCAGGGGATAACACTGAAGCTTTCTTT
J gene: TRBJ2-7; V gene: TRBV4-1; D gene: TRBD2; clone size: few; CDR3 protein: CASSQGPGGSYEQYF; CDR3 DNA: TGCGCCAGCAGCCAGGGGCCGGGGGGATCTTACGAGCAGTACTTC
J gene: TRBJ2-1; V gene: TRBV18; D gene: TRBD2; clone size: -; CDR3 protein: CASSPTSGGFYNEQFF; CDR3 DNA: TGTGCCAGCTCACCTACTAGCGGGGGTTTCTACAATGAGCAGTTCTTC
J gene: TRBJ1-4; V gene: TRBV7-2; D gene: -; clone size: -; CDR3 protein: CASSFGGKSEKLFF; CDR3 DNA: TGTGCCAGCAGCTTTGGGGGAAAAAGTGAAAAACTGTTTTTT
J gene: TRBJ2-5; V gene: TRBV4-1; D gene: -; clone size: -; CDR3 protein: CASSPRGGPNQETQYF; CDR3 DNA: TGCGCCAGCAGCCCGCGAGGGGGGCCTAACCAAGAGACCCAGTACTTC